This T cell receptor beta chain was recovered during a study of shared clonotypes between healthy human individuals. Germline CDR1 MDHEN, CDR2 SYDVKM. The CDR3 extends over 15 amino acids. V was clipped by 6 bases and J by 4 bases, with 16 bases between them. Sequenced by immunoSEQ multiplex PCR; TCRdb stores in-frame clones only, minus some. Here the sample spans roughly 2 million clones, about 95% being singletons. CD8 cells classed as naive were CD45RO-negative and positively selected for CCR7, excluding terminally differentiated effector memory CD45RA+ cells. The sequence derives from a man aged 18 to 29 in good health. Sequencing input: naive CD8+ T cells sorted from blood. The chain recombines TRBV28 with TRBJ1-5, with D uncertain. The CDR3 coding sequence is TGTGCCAGCAGGCTCGTTTTTGGAGGGAATCAGCCCCAGCATTTT. Its translation: CASRLVFGGNQPQHF.